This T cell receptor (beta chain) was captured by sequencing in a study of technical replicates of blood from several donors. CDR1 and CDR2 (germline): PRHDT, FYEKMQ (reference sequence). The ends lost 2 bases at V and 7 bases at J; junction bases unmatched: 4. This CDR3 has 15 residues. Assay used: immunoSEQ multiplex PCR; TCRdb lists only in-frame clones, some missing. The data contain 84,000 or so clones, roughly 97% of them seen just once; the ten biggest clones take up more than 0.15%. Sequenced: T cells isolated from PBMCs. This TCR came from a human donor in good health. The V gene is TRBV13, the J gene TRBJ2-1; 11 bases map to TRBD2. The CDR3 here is CASSLLAGGVNEQFF. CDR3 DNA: TGTGCCAGCAGCTTATTAGCGGGGGGGGTAAATGAGCAGTTCTTC.